This TCR beta chain came from a study of regulatory T cells in long-lasting Graves disease. Study-wide findings and caveats: Persistent Graves' patients showed less TCR diversity than newly diagnosed patients showed.

For TCR beta, libraries came from iRepertoire HTBI primers and Arm-PCR of CDR3 regions. TCRdb reanalysed the multiplex PCR reads using MiXCR and keeps one entry per CDR3 protein. The repertoire includes over 300,000 distinct CDR3 sequences, around 16% of them detected once, and about 20% sits in the top ten. The germline V gene has CDR1 MNHNS and CDR2 SASEGT. CDR3 size: 13 residues. The V end was cut by 6 bases, the J end by 4 bases, with 12 bases between. As to time point: newly diagnosed GD, antithyroid drugs for less than 3 months. RNA extracted from PBMCs served as the sequencing template. There are many counts of this clonotype. Its target is not known.

The starting material was peripheral blood mononuclear cells (PBMCs), obtained at new diagnosis, from a patient treated with antithyroid drugs. The genes are TRBV6-1 and TRBJ1-1; a possible D gene is TRBD1 (6 bases). The source of this sequence is a female donor with Graves disease. CDR3 DNA sequence: TGTGCCAGCAGAGGACAGCCTGGCACTGAAGCTTTCTTT. It encodes CASRGQPGTEAFF.